The present TCR beta chain was sequenced within a study of OX40 agonist ivuxolimab in advanced cancers. As to this clone: What it binds is not known.

Study-wide points: Expanded clones belonging to CD8+ T cells outnumbered, on average, those of CD4+.

With baseline, cycle 4 day 1, and cycle 7 day 1 as timepoints, blood was sampled. This table comes from immunoSEQ multiplex PCR, and its TCRdb copy is limited to in-frame clones, with some not included. The sample includes approximately 100,000 clones, approximately 85% of them seen just once. The source of this sequence is an adult with an advanced solid tumor such as melanoma, head and neck, liver or kidney cancer. The specimen comprised CD4+ or CD8+ T cells sorted from blood, sampled in a trial of the OX40 agonist ivuxolimab.

The CDR3, as DNA: TGTGCCAGCAGTTCTGTTGTGGGGCGAGGCAATCAGCCCCAGCATTTT. Translated, it gives CASSSVVGRGNQPQHF. This chain uses TRBV28 with TRBJ1-5, with D possibly TRBD1 on 5 matching bases. CDR3 length: 16 amino acids. Germline assignment: CDR1 MDHEN and CDR2 SYDVKM. Trimming took 4 bases from V and 2 from J, leaving 15 bases between them. The complete variable domain, with remaining parts taken from reference TRBV28 and TRBJ1-5, reads DVKVTQSSRYLVKRTGEKVFLECVQDMDHENMFWYRQDPGLGLRLIYFSYDVKMKEKGDIPEGYSVSREKKERFSLILESASTNQTSMYLCASSSVVGRGNQPQHFGDGTRLSIL.